This entry lists 17 T cell receptor beta chains sequenced from one sample in a study of T cell responses to AZD1222 COVID-19 vaccine. The protocol was immunoSEQ multiplex PCR, while the TCRdb copy is restricted to in-frame clones and leaves out a portion. The data show 150,000 to 200,000 clones, around 94% seen once. Sequencing was performed on peripheral blood, taken 28 days after the second AZD1222 dose. All receptors derive from an adult who received the AZD1222 COVID-19 vaccine.

The rearrangement links TRBV19 to TRBJ2-3, with TRBD1 identical over 8 bases. Trimming removed 4 bases from V and 2 bases from J; junction bases left unmatched: 11. Germline V gene data show CDR1 as LNHDA and CDR2 as SQIVND (reference sequence). The CDR3 totals 17 residues. CDR3 in amino acids: CASSKRGTGIVTDTQYF. The CDR3 coding sequence is TGTGCCAGTAGTAAACGAGGGACAGGCATTGTCACAGATACGCAGTATTTT. Together with reference TRBV19 and TRBJ2-3, the CDR3 gives the full variable domain: DGGITQSPKYLFRKEGQNVTLSCEQNLNHDAMYWYRQDPGQGLRLIYYSQIVNDFQKGDIAEGYSVSREKKESFPLTVTSAQKNPTAFYLCASSKRGTGIVTDTQYFGPGTRLTVL.

The sample holds a few counts of this clone. The gene calls are TRBV29-1 and TRBJ1-1; the D gene is possibly TRBD1 (6 bases). This CDR3 has 14 amino acids. V was trimmed by 1 base and J by 1 base, leaving 10 bases between them. Per the germline V gene, CDR1 is SQVTM and CDR2 is ANQGSEA. The CDR3 region is CSVEVNRANTEAFF. Written as DNA, the CDR3 is TGCAGCGTTGAAGTAAACAGGGCGAACACTGAAGCTTTCTTT.

The rearrangement links TRBV28 to TRBJ2-2; D perhaps matches TRBD2 (5 bases). The ends were cut back, 3 bases at V and 4 bases at J, with 9 bases in the middle. Germline assignment: CDR1 MDHEN and CDR2 SYDVKM. This CDR3 region has 14 residues. The CDR3 loop reads CASSFRSVTGELFF. CDR3 nucleotides: TGTGCCAGCAGTTTTCGTAGCGTCACCGGGGAGCTGTTTTTT.

The rearrangement joins TRBV29-1 to TRBJ1-3; maybe TRBD1 (5 bases). Trimming shortened V by 3 bases and J by 0 bases, and 12 bases separated the two germline ends. Germline CDR1 SQVTM, CDR2 ANQGSEA. The CDR3 covers 15 residues. CDR3 in amino acids: CSVEGQAISGNTIYF. The CDR3 DNA follows: TGCAGCGTTGAGGGGCAGGCGATCTCTGGAAACACCATATATTTT.

This chain links TRBV12-3 or TRBV12-4 with TRBJ1-5; D is perhaps TRBD1 (5 bases). With 8 bases removed from V and 1 base from J, the gap between germline ends came to 9 bases. This CDR3 contains 13 residues. CDR3 sequence reads: CASQPGSNQPQHF. As DNA, the CDR3 is TGTGCCAGCCAACCAGGGAGCAATCAGCCCCAGCATTTT.

The rearrangement uses TRBV12-3 or TRBV12-4 and TRBJ2-3; no definite D call. Trimming left V 4 bases short and J 2 bases short, with 7 bases between. The CDR3 extends over 13 amino acids. The CDR3 protein is CASSSANTDTQYF. CDR3 sequence (DNA): TGTGCCAGCAGTTCCGCTAACACAGATACGCAGTATTTT.

The chain uses TRBV19 and TRBJ1-1; D is undetermined. V dropped 3 bases and J dropped 11 bases, with 13 bases sitting between them. The germline V gene encodes CDR1 LNHDA and CDR2 SQIVND (reference sequence). This CDR3 has 12 residues. The CDR3, as DNA: TGTGCCAGTAGTATCGGACGCATCAGGGCTTTCTTT. Translating it yields CASSIGRIRAFF.

The chain carries TRBV29-1 and TRBJ1-1, with TRBD1 as a possible D gene (6 bases). The CDR3 sequence is 13 residues long. The germline V and J ends were trimmed by 6 bases and 1 base, with 12 bases remaining between them. The germline gives CDR1 SQVTM, CDR2 ANQGSEA. This chain's CDR3 is CSVEGRGNTEAFF. In DNA, the CDR3 is TGCAGCGTCGAGGGCAGGGGGAACACTGAAGCTTTCTTT.

This clone is a singleton in its sample. V usage is TRBV4-1 and J usage is TRBJ2-3; 13 bases are a match to TRBD2. Germline CDR1 is MGHRA and CDR2 is YSYEKL. V lost 3 bases and J lost 7; bases outside the gene matches: 13. CDR3 size: 18 residues. CDR3 DNA: TGCGCCAGCAGCCATGAGAGGTCGACTAGCGGGAGGCAGAATACGCAGTATTTT. It codes for CASSHERSTSGRQNTQYF.

This chain joins TRBV19 and TRBJ1-2; 11 nucleotides align to TRBD1. J was trimmed by 7 bases and V by 7 bases; bases with no gene match: 8. The CDR3 totals 14 residues. The V gene's germline CDR1 is LNHDA and CDR2 SQIVND (reference sequence). CDR3 region: CASTPDRGRGGYTF. For the CDR3, the DNA is TGTGCCAGTACCCCGGACAGGGGGCGCGGTGGCTACACCTTC.

V and J are TRBV4-1 and TRBJ1-5; unclear D gene. The CDR3 length is 15 residues. Per the germline V gene, CDR1 is MGHRA and CDR2 is YSYEKL. V was pared by 6 bases and J by 0 bases, with 12 bases between. Written as DNA, the CDR3 is TGCGCCAGCAGGCCGGGTCTATATAGCAATCAGCCCCAGCATTTT. This gives the protein CASRPGLYSNQPQHF.

The chain combines TRBV28 with TRBJ1-1; a weak D match, TRBD1 (6 bases). The CDR3 is made up of 15 amino acids. CDR1 is MDHEN and CDR2 is SYDVKM in the germline V gene. V lost 2 bases, J lost 0 bases, and 10 bases lay in between. The CDR3 DNA sequence: TGTGCCAGCAGTTTAGGGGGGGGCCTGAACACTGAAGCTTTCTTT. Translation: CASSLGGGLNTEAFF.

The V gene is TRBV11-2, the J gene TRBJ2-5; TRBD2 might be the D (6 bases). The ends were cut back, 0 bases at V and 4 bases at J, with 9 bases in the middle. CDR1 is SGHAT and CDR2 is FQNNGV in the germline V gene. The CDR3 is 14 residues long. The CDR3 reads CASSLEVGGETQYF. CDR3 nucleotides: TGTGCCAGCAGCTTAGAAGTGGGGGGAGAGACCCAGTACTTC.

The V and J genes are TRBV6-4 and TRBJ2-2, with D possibly being TRBD1 (6 bases). Germline CDR1 reads MRHNA; CDR2 reads SNTAGT. V was shortened by 2 bases and J by 2 bases, with 9 bases between the two germline ends. CDR3 length equals 15 residues. The CDR3 region is CASSDEQGNTGELFF. The CDR3 DNA sequence: TGTGCCAGCAGTGACGAACAGGGAAACACCGGGGAGCTGTTTTTT.

V gene TRBV5-1 combines with J gene TRBJ1-3, with D uncertain. The CDR3 is 15 amino acids. The germline V and J ends were trimmed by 3 bases and 0 bases, with 10 bases remaining between them. Germline loops: CDR1 SGHRS, CDR2 YFSETQ. The chain's CDR3 is CASSSRTDSGNTIYF. CDR3 in DNA: TGCGCCAGCAGCTCCCGGACGGACTCTGGAAACACCATATATTTT.

The chain links TRBV2 to TRBJ1-3; the D is unclear. Trimming stripped 7 bases from V and 3 bases from J, with 10 bases between. The germline V gene encodes CDR1 SNHLY and CDR2 FYNNEI. CDR3 length equals 13 residues. DNA of the CDR3: TGTGCCAGCATCAGTGGGCGTGGAAACACCATATATTTT. Protein: CASISGRGNTIYF.

This chain connects TRBV28 to TRBJ1-6; D might be TRBD1 (6 bases). CDR1 MDHEN and CDR2 SYDVKM come from the germline V gene. V was pared by 0 bases and J by 7 bases, with 10 bases between. This CDR3 contains 15 residues. The CDR3 DNA follows: TGTGCCAGCAGTTTATGGGGGGCTGGGAATTCACCCCTCCACTTT. Encoded protein: CASSLWGAGNSPLHF.